This is a list of T cell receptor beta chains from one sample in a study of blood T cell repertoires in COVID-19. Clones were sequenced by immunoSEQ multiplex PCR, and TCRdb holds only the in-frame ones, with some missing. This sample has around 260,000 clones, with more than 90% found just once. The sequenced material came from peripheral blood. Every receptor here comes from a person aged 18 to 35 with COVID-19, enrolled during active disease. Each CDR3 is given with its conserved first and last residue. The D gene is left open where the match is weak. Where a row states a size, it is once, few, many or the class of an expanded clone; other rows omit it.

abundance: -
j_gene: TRBJ2-1
v_gene: TRBV6-4
d_gene: -
CDR3nt: TGTGCCCCTCAGACACGGCGGGCGTACAATGAGCAGTTCTTC
CDR3aa: CAPQTRRAYNEQFF

abundance: -
j_gene: TRBJ1-3
v_gene: TRBV28
d_gene: TRBD1
CDR3nt: TGTGCCAGCAGTTCATCCTGGACAGGGGGGGGAAACACCATATATTTT
CDR3aa: CASSSSWTGGGNTIYF

abundance: -
j_gene: TRBJ2-1
v_gene: TRBV7-9
d_gene: TRBD1
CDR3nt: TGTGCCAGCAGCCAGGCGGAGAGGGGGCCGGGGTTCTTC
CDR3aa: CASSQAERGPGFF

abundance: -
j_gene: TRBJ2-1
v_gene: TRBV11-2
d_gene: -
CDR3nt: TGTGCCAGCAGCTTTAATCATGAGCAGTTCTTC
CDR3aa: CASSFNHEQFF

abundance: -
j_gene: TRBJ2-7
v_gene: TRBV4-1
d_gene: TRBD1
CDR3nt: TGCGCCAGCAGCCAAGGGGGACCGGGACAGGGGTCCTACGAGCAGTACTTC
CDR3aa: CASSQGGPGQGSYEQYF

abundance: -
j_gene: TRBJ2-1
v_gene: TRBV7-9
d_gene: -
CDR3nt: TGTGCCAGCAGCTTATCCGGGGGCAATGAGCAGTTCTTC
CDR3aa: CASSLSGGNEQFF

abundance: -
j_gene: TRBJ1-2
v_gene: TRBV6-1
d_gene: -
CDR3nt: TGTGCCAGCAGTGAATTCTTGGGCTACACCTTC
CDR3aa: CASSEFLGYTF

abundance: -
j_gene: TRBJ2-7
v_gene: TRBV27
d_gene: -
CDR3nt: TGTGCCAGCAGTTTAGGGGGGACTTCGTCCTACGAGCAGTACTTC
CDR3aa: CASSLGGTSSYEQYF

abundance: -
j_gene: TRBJ1-4
v_gene: TRBV7-9
d_gene: TRBD1
CDR3nt: TGTGCCAGCAGCTCCGGGACAGCCTCATCAACAACTAATGAAAAACTGTTTTTT
CDR3aa: CASSSGTASSTTNEKLFF

abundance: -
j_gene: TRBJ2-2
v_gene: TRBV27
d_gene: TRBD2
CDR3nt: TGTGCCAGCAGTTCGGGGACTAGCGCCGGGGAGCTGTTTTTT
CDR3aa: CASSSGTSAGELFF

abundance: -
j_gene: TRBJ2-7
v_gene: TRBV5-1
d_gene: TRBD2
CDR3nt: TGCGCCAGCAGCTTCGGACTAGCGGGAATAGACGAGCAGTACTTC
CDR3aa: CASSFGLAGIDEQYF

abundance: -
j_gene: TRBJ1-2
v_gene: TRBV7-8
d_gene: -
CDR3nt: TGTGCCAGCAGCCTCACTCCTTCGGGGGTCCTCTATGGCTACACCTTC
CDR3aa: CASSLTPSGVLYGYTF

abundance: -
j_gene: TRBJ2-1
v_gene: TRBV9
d_gene: -
CDR3nt: TGTGCCAGCAGCGTAGATAGAGAGGTTTTGTATGAGCAGTTCTTC
CDR3aa: CASSVDREVLYEQFF

abundance: -
j_gene: TRBJ2-3
v_gene: TRBV2
d_gene: -
CDR3nt: TGTGCCAGCAGTGATGCGTATCTGGTGGAGGTCACAGATACGCAGTATTTT
CDR3aa: CASSDAYLVEVTDTQYF

abundance: once
j_gene: TRBJ2-5
v_gene: TRBV29-1
d_gene: TRBD1
CDR3nt: TGCAGCGTGGTAGTAGGGACAGTGTACCAAGAGACCCAGTACTTC
CDR3aa: CSVVVGTVYQETQYF

abundance: -
j_gene: TRBJ2-1
v_gene: TRBV5-1
d_gene: -
CDR3nt: TGCGCCAGCAGCCCGCTGGGTAGGGCGGGACTCTCCGCTAGCTCCTACAATGAGCAGTTCTTC
CDR3aa: CASSPLGRAGLSASSYNEQFF

abundance: -
j_gene: TRBJ1-6
v_gene: TRBV28
d_gene: -
CDR3nt: TGTGCCAGCAGACAGGACAGCCCGGACCTCCACTTT
CDR3aa: CASRQDSPDLHF